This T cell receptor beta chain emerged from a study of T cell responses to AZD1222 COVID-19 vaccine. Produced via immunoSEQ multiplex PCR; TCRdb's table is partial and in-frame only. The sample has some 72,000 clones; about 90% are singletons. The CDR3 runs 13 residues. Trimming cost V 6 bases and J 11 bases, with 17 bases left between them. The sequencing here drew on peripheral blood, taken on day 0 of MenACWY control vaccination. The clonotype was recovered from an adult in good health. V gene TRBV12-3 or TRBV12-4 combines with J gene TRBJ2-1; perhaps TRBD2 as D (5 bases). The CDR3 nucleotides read TGTGCCAGCAGCACGGAGGCGAGAAAAAAGCAGTTCTTC. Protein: CASSTEARKKQFF.